The T cell receptor beta chain under discussion was sequenced for a study of T cells in Graves' hyperthyroidism and ophthalmopathy. Across the study: The authors collected peripheral blood at initial diagnosis, before any treatment.

Hyperthyroidism patients were newly diagnosed, had disease duration under 2 months, and were aged 18 to 65 years. The PBMCs were taken from about 10 ml of fresh peripheral blood. TCR beta CDR3 region amplification was performed from RNA transcripts. TCR CDR3 regions were first amplified by RT-PCR with HTBI primers. TCRdb recomputed calls from the multiplex PCR reads with MiXCR, one row per CDR3 protein. The sample yields about 300,000 distinct CDR3 sequences, more than 10% seen once. The receptor was derived from a woman under 40 with Graves' hyperthyroidism that later progressed to Graves' ophthalmopathy. Sequenced sample: blood.

The CDR3 nucleotides read TGCGCCAGCAGCCCAGGGGAGGGAGTGGTCGGGGCCAACGTCCTGACTTTC. This encodes CASSPGEGVVGANVLTF. The chain combines TRBV4-1 with TRBJ2-6; possible D gene TRBD2, 7 bases. The ends were cut back, 4 bases at V and 4 bases at J, with 17 bases in the middle. This CDR3 is 17 amino acids long. Germline V CDR1 and CDR2: MGHRA, YSYEKL.